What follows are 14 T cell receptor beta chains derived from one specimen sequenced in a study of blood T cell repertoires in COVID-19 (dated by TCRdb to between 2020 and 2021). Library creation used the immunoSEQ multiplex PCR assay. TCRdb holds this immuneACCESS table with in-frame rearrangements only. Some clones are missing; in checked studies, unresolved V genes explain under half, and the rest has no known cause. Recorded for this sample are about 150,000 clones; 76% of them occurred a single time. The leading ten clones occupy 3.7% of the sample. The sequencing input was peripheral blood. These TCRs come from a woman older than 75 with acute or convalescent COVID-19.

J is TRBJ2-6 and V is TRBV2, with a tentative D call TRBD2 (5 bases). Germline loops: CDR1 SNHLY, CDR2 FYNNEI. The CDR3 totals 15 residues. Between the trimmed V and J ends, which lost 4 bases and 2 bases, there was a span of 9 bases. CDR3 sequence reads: CASSGRAPGANVLTF. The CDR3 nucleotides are TGTGCCAGCAGTGGGCGGGCACCTGGGGCCAACGTCCTGACTTTC.

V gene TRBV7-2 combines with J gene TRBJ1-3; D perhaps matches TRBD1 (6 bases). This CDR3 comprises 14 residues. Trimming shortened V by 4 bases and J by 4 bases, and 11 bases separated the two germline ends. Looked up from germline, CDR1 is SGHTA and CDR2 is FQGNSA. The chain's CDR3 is CASSYRTAGNTIYF. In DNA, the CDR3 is TGTGCCAGCAGCTACCGGACAGCCGGAAACACCATATATTTT.

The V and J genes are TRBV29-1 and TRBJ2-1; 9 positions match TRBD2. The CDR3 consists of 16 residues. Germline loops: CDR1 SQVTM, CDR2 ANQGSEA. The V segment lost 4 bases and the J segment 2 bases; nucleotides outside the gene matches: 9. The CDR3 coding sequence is TGCAGCGTTGTAGCGGGGGCTAGCGCCGCCTACAATGAGCAGTTCTTC. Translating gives CSVVAGASAAYNEQFF.

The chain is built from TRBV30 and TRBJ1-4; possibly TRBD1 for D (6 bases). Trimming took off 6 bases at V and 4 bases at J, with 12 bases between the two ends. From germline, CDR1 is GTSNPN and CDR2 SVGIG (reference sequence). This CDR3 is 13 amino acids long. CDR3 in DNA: TGTGCCTGTTCGGGACAAATTAATGAAAAACTGTTTTTT. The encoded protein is CACSGQINEKLFF.

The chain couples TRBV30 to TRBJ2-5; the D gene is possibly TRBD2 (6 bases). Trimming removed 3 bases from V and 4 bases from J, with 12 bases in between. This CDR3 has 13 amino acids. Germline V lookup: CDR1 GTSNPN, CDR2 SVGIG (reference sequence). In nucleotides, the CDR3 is TGTGCCTGGAGGCCGGGGGAAGGAGAGACCCAGTACTTC. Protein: CAWRPGEGETQYF.

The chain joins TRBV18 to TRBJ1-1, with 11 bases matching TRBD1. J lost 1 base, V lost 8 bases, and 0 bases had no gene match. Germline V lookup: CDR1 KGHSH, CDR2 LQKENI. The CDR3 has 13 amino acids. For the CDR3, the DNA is TGTGCCAGCGGACAGGGGGCGAACACTGAAGCTTTCTTT. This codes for CASGQGANTEAFF.

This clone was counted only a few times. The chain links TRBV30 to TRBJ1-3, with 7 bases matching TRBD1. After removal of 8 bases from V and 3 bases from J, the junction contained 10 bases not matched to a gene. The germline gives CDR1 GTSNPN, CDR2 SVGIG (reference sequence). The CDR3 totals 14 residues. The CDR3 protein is CAGLRQGNGNTIYF. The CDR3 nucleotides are TGTGCCGGGTTGAGACAGGGAAATGGAAACACCATATATTTT. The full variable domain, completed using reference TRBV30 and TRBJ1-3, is SQTIHQWPATLVQPVGSPLSLECTVEGTSNPNLYWYRQAAGRGLQLLFYSVGIGQISSEVPQNLSASRPQDRQFILSSKKLLLSDSGFYLCAGLRQGNGNTIYFGEGSWLTVV.

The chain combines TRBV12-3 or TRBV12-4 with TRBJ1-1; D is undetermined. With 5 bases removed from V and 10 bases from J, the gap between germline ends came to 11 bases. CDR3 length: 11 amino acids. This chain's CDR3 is CASSKEGRAFF. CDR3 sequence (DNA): TGTGCCAGCAGTAAGGAGGGTAGAGCTTTCTTT.

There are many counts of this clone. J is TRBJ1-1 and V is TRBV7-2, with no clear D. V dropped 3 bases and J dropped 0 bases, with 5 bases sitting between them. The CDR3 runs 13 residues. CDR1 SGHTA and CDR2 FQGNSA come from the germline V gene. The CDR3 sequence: CASSFSVNTEAFF. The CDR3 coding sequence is TGTGCCAGCAGCTTCTCAGTGAACACTGAAGCTTTCTTT.

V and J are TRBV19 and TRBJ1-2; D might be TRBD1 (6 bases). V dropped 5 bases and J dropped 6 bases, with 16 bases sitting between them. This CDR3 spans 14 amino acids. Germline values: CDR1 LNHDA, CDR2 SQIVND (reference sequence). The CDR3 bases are TGTGCCAGTAGTGTCCTACAGGGAGCTCATGGCTACACCTTC. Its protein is CASSVLQGAHGYTF.

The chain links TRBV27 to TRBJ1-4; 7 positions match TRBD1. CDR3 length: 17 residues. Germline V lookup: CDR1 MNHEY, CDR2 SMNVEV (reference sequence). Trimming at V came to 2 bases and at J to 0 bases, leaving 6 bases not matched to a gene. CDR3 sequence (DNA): TGTGCCAGCAGTTTAGACAGGGTGCGATCAACTAATGAAAAACTGTTTTTT. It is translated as CASSLDRVRSTNEKLFF.

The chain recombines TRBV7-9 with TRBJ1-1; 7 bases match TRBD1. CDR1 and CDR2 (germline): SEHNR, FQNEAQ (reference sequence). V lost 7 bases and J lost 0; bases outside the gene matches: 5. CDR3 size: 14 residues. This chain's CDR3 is CASTMGQLNTEAFF. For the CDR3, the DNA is TGTGCCAGCACCATGGGACAGTTGAACACTGAAGCTTTCTTT.

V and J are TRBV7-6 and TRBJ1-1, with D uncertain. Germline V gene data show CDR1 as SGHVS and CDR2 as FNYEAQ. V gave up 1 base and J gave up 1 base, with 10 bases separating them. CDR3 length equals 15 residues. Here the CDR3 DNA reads TGTGCCAGCAGCTTAGGCCTCGGGAGGAACACTGAAGCTTTCTTT. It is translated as CASSLGLGRNTEAFF.

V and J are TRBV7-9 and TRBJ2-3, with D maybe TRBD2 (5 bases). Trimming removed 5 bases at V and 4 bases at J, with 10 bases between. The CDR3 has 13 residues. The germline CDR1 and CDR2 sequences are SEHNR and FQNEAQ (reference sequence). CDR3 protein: CASSTRGPDTQYF. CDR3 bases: TGTGCCAGCAGCACCCGGGGTCCAGATACGCAGTATTTT.